These 20 T cell receptor beta chains originate from one sample sequenced in a study of OX40 agonist ivuxolimab in advanced cancers. This table comes from immunoSEQ multiplex PCR, and its TCRdb copy is limited to in-frame clones, with some not included. Of approximately 33,000 clones listed, about 88% are singletons. The input for sequencing was CD4+ or CD8+ T cells sorted from blood, taken in a trial of the OX40 agonist ivuxolimab. The receptor set was obtained from an adult with an advanced solid tumor such as melanoma, head and neck, liver or kidney cancer.

The V gene is TRBV9, the J gene TRBJ2-5; 7 bases are a match to TRBD2. Near its end, the DNA agrees better with TRBJ2-7, so the J call may be wrong. Germline V CDR1 and CDR2: SGDLS, YYNGEE. The CDR3 covers 14 residues. The CDR3 sequence: CASGAGTTTYEQYF. CDR3 sequence (DNA): TGTGCCAGCGGGGCCGGGACTACTACCTACGAGCAGTACTTC.

V is TRBV27 and J is TRBJ2-1; D unresolved. V was cut by 10 bases and J by 0 bases, with 13 bases left in between. Germline V CDR1 and CDR2: MNHEY, SMNVEV (reference sequence). CDR3 length: 14 residues. The CDR3 reads CATRYPSSYNEQFF. Here the CDR3 DNA reads TGTGCCACTCGCTACCCGAGCTCCTACAATGAGCAGTTCTTC.

The genes are TRBV6-5 and TRBJ2-1, with 9 bases identical to TRBD1. V shed 4 bases, J shed 2 bases, and the junction held 3 bases outside the gene matches. This CDR3 spans 15 amino acids. The germline V gene encodes CDR1 MNHEY and CDR2 SVGAGI. CDR3 residues: CASSLQGAAYNEQFF. The CDR3 nucleotides read TGTGCCAGCAGTTTACAGGGGGCCGCCTACAATGAGCAGTTCTTC.

This rearrangement joins TRBV18 to TRBJ2-1; 16 nucleotides match TRBD2. The CDR3 length is 19 residues. CDR1 and CDR2 from the germline V gene are KGHSH and LQKENI. The J segment lost 1 base and the V segment lost 3 bases, leaving 6 bases of the junction unmatched. The CDR3, as DNA: TGTGCCAGCTCACCGGGGACTAGCGGGAGGGGAGGGTCCTACAATGAGCAGTTCTTC. Translation gives CASSPGTSGRGGSYNEQFF.

The J gene is TRBJ2-7, the V gene TRBV5-8; the D is unclear. Trimming cost V 7 bases and J 0 bases, with 5 bases left between them. Germline CDR1 and CDR2: SGHTS and YDEGEE. The CDR3 has 11 amino acids. DNA of the CDR3: TGTGCCAGCGCCCTCTCCTACGAGCAGTACTTC. Translated: CASALSYEQYF.

This chain joins TRBV10-3 and TRBJ2-5; D is unresolved. Trimming left V 4 bases short and J 2 bases short, with 8 bases between. CDR1 and CDR2 from the germline V gene are ENHRY and SYGVKD. This CDR3 has 13 amino acids. The CDR3 is CAISVVRQETQYF. In DNA form, the CDR3 reads TGTGCCATCAGTGTGGTGCGGCAAGAGACCCAGTACTTC.

The rearrangement joins TRBV5-4 to TRBJ1-1, with D unclear. The ends were cut back, 3 bases at V and 4 bases at J, with 13 bases in the middle. CDR1 is SGHNT and CDR2 is YYREEE in the germline V gene (reference sequence). The CDR3 loop spans 14 amino acids. The CDR3 nucleotides read TGTGCCAGCAGCTGGCCCGGATACCTCACTGAAGCTTTCTTT. Protein product: CASSWPGYLTEAFF.

The chain combines TRBV7-9 with TRBJ2-1; 7 positions agree with TRBD2. CDR3 size: 16 residues. Germline CDR1 SEHNR, CDR2 FQNEAQ (reference sequence). V was pared by 2 bases and J by 5 bases, with 9 bases of the junction left unmatched. The CDR3 here is CASSLFFLAGDNEQFF. CDR3 bases: TGTGCCAGCAGCTTATTCTTTCTCGCGGGAGACAATGAGCAGTTCTTC.

V usage is TRBV19 and J usage is TRBJ2-3; 7 nucleotides match TRBD1. Germline V CDR1 and CDR2: LNHDA, SQIVND (reference sequence). V trimming: 3 bases; J trimming: 6 bases; junction bases outside the gene matches: 18. The CDR3 runs to 18 residues. The CDR3 reads CASSIFYPAGGAGDTQYF. The CDR3 nucleotides read TGTGCCAGTAGTATTTTTTATCCGGCAGGGGGTGCCGGGGATACGCAGTATTTT.

V and J are TRBV9 and TRBJ2-2, with 9 bases matching TRBD2. Germline CDR1 is SGDLS and CDR2 is YYNGEE. V gave up 4 bases and J gave up 1 base; unmatched junction bases: 11. The CDR3 is 18 amino acids. The CDR3 DNA reads as TGTGCCAGCAGCCCGGCTAGCGGGGATAGGGAGAACACCGGGGAGCTGTTTTTT. Encoded protein: CASSPASGDRENTGELFF.

The chain joins TRBV19 to TRBJ1-5; D uncertain. This CDR3 is built from 16 residues. Germline V gene lookup returns CDR1 LNHDA and CDR2 SQIVND (reference sequence). V shed 5 bases and J shed 0 bases, with 14 bases lying between them. The DNA for the CDR3 is TGTGCCAGTAGTGACCATGTCATCGATAGCAATCAGCCCCAGCATTTT. Protein product: CASSDHVIDSNQPQHF. The full variable domain, with the rest looked up from reference TRBV19 and TRBJ1-5, is DGGITQSPKYLFRKEGQNVTLSCEQNLNHDAMYWYRQDPGQGLRLIYYSQIVNDFQKGDIAEGYSVSREKKESFPLTVTSAQKNPTAFYLCASSDHVIDSNQPQHFGDGTRLSIL.

The rearrangement uses TRBV7-2 and TRBJ2-5, with D unclear. The V end was cut by 1 base, the J end by 3 bases, with 12 bases between. Germline V gene sequence: CDR1 SGHTA, CDR2 FQGNSA. This CDR3 has 15 amino acids. DNA of the CDR3: TGTGCCAGCAGCTTAGAGTCGCGCTGGGAAGAGACCCAGTACTTC. Residues: CASSLESRWEETQYF.

The chain uses TRBV5-1 and TRBJ2-5, with 12 bases that match TRBD1. The J call is in doubt because the DNA end fits TRBJ2-7 better. This CDR3 comprises 15 residues. Germline V gives CDR1 SGHRS, CDR2 YFSETQ. CDR3 in amino acids: CASSPGQGANYEQYF. The DNA for the CDR3 is TGCGCCAGCAGCCCGGGACAGGGGGCTAACTACGAGCAGTACTTC.

The J gene is TRBJ2-5, the V gene TRBV5-6; TRBD2 matches at 7 bases. The DNA matches TRBJ2-7 better at its end, which makes the J call doubtful. Per the germline V gene, CDR1 is SGHDT and CDR2 is YYEEEE. CDR3 length: 13 amino acids. The CDR3 region is CASSPGLGYEQYF. As DNA, the CDR3 is TGTGCCAGCAGCCCCGGACTAGGCTACGAGCAGTACTTC.

The genes are TRBV6-4 and TRBJ2-2, with unresolved D. V was pared by 3 bases and J by 1 base, with 3 bases between. There are 13 residues in the CDR3. Germline loops: CDR1 MRHNA, CDR2 SNTAGT. The CDR3 coding sequence is TGTGCCAGCAGTGAGGGGAACACCGGGGAGCTGTTTTTT. It specifies CASSEGNTGELFF.

The chain links TRBV27 to TRBJ2-5, with 8 nucleotides matching TRBD2. The CDR3 has 14 residues. In germline, CDR1 is MNHEY, CDR2 SMNVEV (reference sequence). V shed 0 bases, J shed 5 bases, and the junction held 2 bases outside the gene matches. CDR3 nucleotide sequence: TGTGCCAGCAGTTTATCGACGGGAGGGGAGACCCAGTACTTC. Translation gives CASSLSTGGETQYF.

This sequence joins TRBV30 and TRBJ2-2; D is undetermined. This CDR3 has 12 amino acids. Germline V gene lookup returns CDR1 GTSNPN and CDR2 SVGIG (reference sequence). CDR3 amino acids: CAAGSNTGELFF. The CDR3 DNA reads TGTGCTGCCGGATCGAACACCGGGGAGCTGTTTTTT.

The genes are TRBV7-9 and TRBJ1-2, with D possibly being TRBD1 (6 bases). Trimming cost V 5 bases and J 7 bases, with 17 bases left between them. There are 14 residues in the CDR3. CDR1 SEHNR and CDR2 FQNEAQ come from the germline V gene (reference sequence). The CDR3 protein is CASSPYLGASGYTF. The CDR3 region has the DNA TGTGCCAGCAGCCCTTATTTGGGGGCGAGTGGCTACACCTTC.

The chain links TRBV15 to TRBJ2-3; 9 bases match TRBD2. With 8 bases clipped from V and 6 bases from J, the junction kept 12 bases outside the gene matches. CDR3 length equals 15 residues. The germline V gene has CDR1 LNHNV and CDR2 YYDKDF (reference sequence). The CDR3 here is CATGKRAGGSDTQYF. The CDR3, as DNA: TGTGCCACCGGTAAGAGAGCGGGAGGATCGGATACGCAGTATTTT. The variable domain in full, with the rest retrieved from reference TRBV15 and TRBJ2-3, is DAMVIQNPRYQVTQFGKPVTLSCSQTLNHNVMYWYQQKSSQAPKLLFHYYDKDFNNEADTPDNFQSRRPNTSFCFLDIRSPGLGDTAMYLCATGKRAGGSDTQYFGPGTRLTVL.

This rearrangement joins TRBV13 to TRBJ2-2; TRBD2 agrees at 10 bases. Germline V gene lookup returns CDR1 PRHDT and CDR2 FYEKMQ (reference sequence). The CDR3 has 18 amino acids. The V segment lost 5 bases and the J segment 4 bases; nucleotides outside the gene matches: 13. This CDR3 reads CASSLGSGRASVTGELFF. Here the CDR3 DNA reads TGTGCCAGCAGCCTCGGGAGCGGGAGGGCCTCGGTCACCGGGGAGCTGTTTTTT.